This T cell receptor beta chain was sequenced during a study of early T cells in non-severe SARS-CoV-2 infection. Study-wide context: The chains were unpaired, and the sequenced material was bulk RNA from unsorted whole blood. Findings and limits, study-wide: Sequences matched to VDJdb favored anti-spike CD8 responses, while private and CD4 specificities were missed.

This clonotype was observed at least ten times. Antigen: not known. Trimming at V came to 9 bases and at J to 1 base, leaving 9 bases not matched to a gene. Germline values: CDR1 MNHNS, CDR2 SASEGT. The CDR3 loop spans 15 amino acids. Unique molecular identifiers were attached to individual cDNA molecules. TCRdb used MiXCR to reprocess the 5' RACE reads, holding one entry per CDR3 protein. This table holds around 33,000 distinct CDR3 sequences, 6% to 8.5% found once. J is TRBJ2-7 and V is TRBV6-1, with TRBD1 matching 10 bases. Input material: whole blood. This clonotype originated in an adult who was a healthcare worker with PCR-confirmed SARS-CoV-2 infection or an uninfected control (not recorded which). CDR3 sequence reads: CASSRGQGPSYEQYF. The CDR3 region has the DNA TGTGCCAGTTCTAGGGGACAGGGGCCGTCCTACGAGCAGTACTTC.